The 19 T cell receptor beta chains given below trace back to one sample, sequenced in a study of shared clonotypes between healthy human individuals (TCRdb year 2020). Library creation used the immunoSEQ multiplex PCR assay. TCRdb limited this immuneACCESS table to in-frame rearrangements with V and J called. A share of clones is missing; checked studies link under half to unresolved V genes, and the rest is unexplained. For this sample there are about 2 million clones; 85% to 95% appear just once. The ten top clones hold roughly 1.1% of the sample. CD8 naive samples were CD45RO-negative cells positively selected for CCR7, giving a CD45RA+CCR7+ population that excluded TemRA cells. The sequencing sample was made of naive CD8+ T cells sorted from blood. This specimen's cell subset or site label, interpreted: CD45RA+CCR7+. All receptors derive from a man aged 18 to 29 in good health.

The chain joins TRBV28 to TRBJ2-5; D is perhaps TRBD2 (5 bases). Trimming stripped 7 bases from V and 0 bases from J, with 12 bases between. There are 14 residues in the CDR3. CDR1 MDHEN and CDR2 SYDVKM come from the germline V gene. The CDR3 sequence is CASNNPDYQETQYF. In DNA form, the CDR3 reads TGTGCCAGCAACAACCCGGACTACCAAGAGACCCAGTACTTC.

This chain joins TRBV5-1 and TRBJ2-1, with D perhaps matching TRBD2 (6 bases). This CDR3 has 14 amino acids. V was cut by 6 bases and J by 9 bases, with 19 bases left in between. Per the germline V gene, CDR1 is SGHRS and CDR2 is YFSETQ. DNA for the CDR3: TGCGCCAGCACCATGGCCGGGGGAGAGGGTGAGCAGTTCTTC. Encoded protein: CASTMAGGEGEQFF.

The chain recombines TRBV10-3 with TRBJ1-2, with D possibly matching TRBD1 (5 bases). The germline V gene encodes CDR1 ENHRY and CDR2 SYGVKD. There are 15 residues in the CDR3. Trimming cost V 6 bases and J 7 bases, with 21 bases left between them. CDR3 sequence: CAISRRDVESFGYTF. CDR3 bases: TGTGCCATCAGCCGCCGGGACGTGGAATCGTTTGGCTACACCTTC.

This chain joins TRBV6-4 and TRBJ2-2, with D perhaps given as TRBD1 or TRBD2 (5 bases each). CDR1 is MRHNA, CDR2 SNTAGT, per germline. This CDR3 has 14 residues. The V end was cut by 6 bases, the J end by 5 bases, with 13 bases between. Written as DNA, the CDR3 is TGTGCCAGCAGCCAGGGAGTAGGAACCGGGGAGCTGTTTTTT. Protein product: CASSQGVGTGELFF.

V is TRBV6-1 and J is TRBJ1-4; D is unclear. This CDR3 contains 13 residues. V lost 4 bases and J 8 bases, leaving 11 bases between the germline ends. From germline, CDR1 is MNHNS and CDR2 SASEGT. CDR3 in amino acids: CASSGLRGEKLFF. CDR3 DNA sequence: TGTGCCAGCAGTGGGCTGCGGGGAGAAAAACTGTTTTTT.

This clone was observed a single time. The rearrangement uses TRBV7-6 and TRBJ1-6, with unresolved D. CDR1 SGHVS and CDR2 FNYEAQ come from the germline V gene. V lost 3 bases and J lost 0, with 15 bases in between. The CDR3 length is 18 residues. The DNA of the CDR3 is TGTGCCAGCAGCTTGGACGGGTACCCGAGCTCCTATAATTCACCCCTCCACTTT. The encoded protein is CASSLDGYPSSYNSPLHF.

This sequence joins TRBV10-3 and TRBJ2-5; 9 bases line up with TRBD2. V lost 2 bases, J lost 4 bases, and 5 bases stayed unmatched. This CDR3 region has 15 residues. Germline CDR1 reads ENHRY; CDR2 reads SYGVKD. The DNA of the CDR3 is TGTGCCATCAGTGAGGGGCGGGAGGGCCGAGAGACCCAGTACTTC. Translating it yields CAISEGREGRETQYF.

The rearrangement joins TRBV27 to TRBJ1-1; no clear D. Trimming left V 0 bases short and J 10 bases short, with 21 bases between. In germline, CDR1 is MNHEY, CDR2 SMNVEV (reference sequence). This CDR3 contains 16 residues. CDR3 in amino acids: CASSLSGGLLIVGAFF. The CDR3 DNA sequence: TGTGCCAGCAGTTTATCGGGAGGGTTGTTAATTGTAGGAGCTTTCTTT.

CDR3 bases: TGTGCCAGCCACGTGGACTACGGTAACGAGCAGTACTTC. This codes for CASHVDYGNEQYF. The genes are TRBV18 and TRBJ2-7; D is perhaps TRBD2 (6 bases). V lost 8 bases and J lost 5, with 16 bases in between. The CDR3 is 13 amino acids. Germline values: CDR1 KGHSH, CDR2 LQKENI.

On this clone: The same CDR3 is also encoded by other DNA sequences in this sample. The J gene is TRBJ2-7, the V gene TRBV9; D unresolved. The CDR3 contains 14 residues. Germline-derived CDR1 and CDR2 are SGDLS and YYNGEE. Trimming removed 0 bases from V and 2 bases from J, with 9 bases in between. CDR3 sequence (DNA): TGTGCCAGCAGCGTAGCCCCAAGTACCTACGAGCAGTACTTC. Residues: CASSVAPSTYEQYF.

The chain joins TRBV25-1 to TRBJ1-5; D remains unclear. This CDR3 spans 14 amino acids. V gave up 0 bases and J gave up 7 bases, with 10 bases separating them. Germline CDR1 and CDR2: MGHDK and SYGVNS. The CDR3 protein is CASSEYGDGQPQHF. In nucleotides, the CDR3 is TGTGCCAGCAGTGAATATGGGGATGGACAGCCCCAGCATTTT.

The chain combines TRBV5-8 with TRBJ2-7, with TRBD2 as a possible D gene (6 bases). Germline CDR1 reads SGHTS; CDR2 reads YDEGEE. V was shortened by 2 bases and J by 3 bases, with 9 bases between the two germline ends. This CDR3 has 13 residues. The CDR3 DNA is TGTGCCAGCAGCTTTGGCGGGGTCTACGAGCAGTACTTC. Its protein is CASSFGGVYEQYF.

V is TRBV4-1 and J is TRBJ2-7; TRBD2 is a possible D gene (5 bases). Germline V gene sequence: CDR1 MGHRA, CDR2 YSYEKL. This CDR3 region has 16 residues. V lost 5 bases, J lost 4 bases, and 21 bases lay in between. CDR3 sequence reads: CASSREGFNNAYEQYF. The CDR3 nucleotides read TGCGCCAGCAGCAGAGAGGGCTTCAACAATGCGTACGAGCAGTACTTC.

The V call is TRBV6-5, the J call TRBJ2-1; TRBD2 agrees at 11 bases. The CDR3 covers 15 residues. The V and J ends lost 9 bases and 8 bases, in that order; junction bases with no gene match: 12. The V gene's germline CDR1 is MNHEY and CDR2 SVGAGI. CDR3 residues: CASRQIAGGYDEQFF. The CDR3 DNA sequence: TGTGCCAGTCGGCAGATAGCGGGAGGGTACGATGAGCAGTTCTTC.

This sequence joins TRBV19 and TRBJ2-2; D is unresolved. V was shortened by 3 bases and J by 4 bases, with 12 bases between the two germline ends. Germline V gives CDR1 LNHDA, CDR2 SQIVND (reference sequence). The CDR3 has 15 residues. CDR3 loop: CASSIQLARTGELFF. Written as DNA, the CDR3 is TGTGCCAGTAGTATTCAATTAGCTCGCACCGGGGAGCTGTTTTTT.

The rearrangement links TRBV9 to TRBJ2-3, with 7 positions matching TRBD1. The CDR3 consists of 13 residues. Per the germline V gene, CDR1 is SGDLS and CDR2 is YYNGEE. V trimming: 3 bases; J trimming: 8 bases; junction bases outside the gene matches: 6. CDR3 in amino acids: CASSAYAGGTQYF. In DNA form, the CDR3 reads TGTGCCAGCAGCGCCTACGCAGGGGGTACGCAGTATTTT.

This sequence joins TRBV7-9 and TRBJ1-2, with unresolved D. Trimming took off 3 bases at V and 8 bases at J, with 16 bases between the two ends. This CDR3 contains 14 residues. CDR1 SEHNR and CDR2 FQNEAQ come from the germline V gene (reference sequence). The CDR3 here is CASSLRPRIQGYTF. CDR3 nucleotide sequence: TGTGCCAGCAGCTTGAGGCCCCGAATTCAGGGCTACACCTTC.

The J gene is TRBJ2-7, the V gene TRBV29-1; 8 nucleotides agree with TRBD2. CDR3 length: 14 amino acids. Germline V gives CDR1 SQVTM, CDR2 ANQGSEA. V gave up 1 base and J gave up 0 bases; unmatched junction bases: 2. CDR3 in DNA: TGCAGCGTTGAAGGGCGGGAGGACTCCTACGAGCAGTACTTC. The encoded protein is CSVEGREDSYEQYF.

As to this clone: Other DNA sequences in this specimen translate into the identical CDR3. This chain connects TRBV5-1 to TRBJ2-7; D uncertain. This CDR3 comprises 13 residues. The V end lost 5 bases, the J end lost 0 bases, and 9 bases lay between the germline ends. Germline CDR1 reads SGHRS; CDR2 reads YFSETQ. CDR3 nucleotide sequence: TGCGCCAGCAGTAGCCCGAGCTCCTACGAGCAGTACTTC. Translating it yields CASSSPSSYEQYF.